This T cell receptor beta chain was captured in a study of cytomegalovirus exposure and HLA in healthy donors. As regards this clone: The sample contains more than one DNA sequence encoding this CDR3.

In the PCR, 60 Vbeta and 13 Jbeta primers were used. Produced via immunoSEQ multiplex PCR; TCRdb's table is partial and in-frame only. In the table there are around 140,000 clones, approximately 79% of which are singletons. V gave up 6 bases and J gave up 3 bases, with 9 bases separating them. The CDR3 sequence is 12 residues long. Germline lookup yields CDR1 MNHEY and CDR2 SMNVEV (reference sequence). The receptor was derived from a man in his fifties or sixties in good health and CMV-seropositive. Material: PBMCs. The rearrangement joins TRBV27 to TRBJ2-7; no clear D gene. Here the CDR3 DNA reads TGTGCCAGCAGCTCCCCCAGCTACGAGCAGTACTTC. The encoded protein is CASSSPSYEQYF.